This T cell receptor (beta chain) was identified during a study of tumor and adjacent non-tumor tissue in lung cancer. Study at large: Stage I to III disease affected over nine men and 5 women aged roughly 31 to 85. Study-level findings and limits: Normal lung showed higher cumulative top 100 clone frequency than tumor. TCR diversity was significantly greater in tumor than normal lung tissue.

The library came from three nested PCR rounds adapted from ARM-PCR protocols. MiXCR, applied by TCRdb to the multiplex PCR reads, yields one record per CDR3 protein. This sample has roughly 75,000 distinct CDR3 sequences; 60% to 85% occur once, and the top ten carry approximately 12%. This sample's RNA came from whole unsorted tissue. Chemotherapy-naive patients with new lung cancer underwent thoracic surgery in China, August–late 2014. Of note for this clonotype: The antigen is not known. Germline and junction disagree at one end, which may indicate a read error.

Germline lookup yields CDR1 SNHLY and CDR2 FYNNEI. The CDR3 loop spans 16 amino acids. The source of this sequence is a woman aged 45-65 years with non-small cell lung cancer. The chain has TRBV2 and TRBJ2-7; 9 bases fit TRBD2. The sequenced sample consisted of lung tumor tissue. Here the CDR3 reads CASSKARAGGLSEQYF. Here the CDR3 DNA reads TGTGCCAGCAGTAAAGCTCGAGCGGGAGGCCTCTCCGAGCAGTACTTC.